This entry describes one T cell receptor (beta chain). Its antigen is not known. The data derive from a study of cytomegalovirus exposure and HLA in healthy donors. The PCR ran on 60 Vbeta and 13 Jbeta primers. Profiled with immunoSEQ multiplex PCR; TCRdb holds only in-frame clones, not every one. The sample gives 100,000 to 150,000 clones, 73% of which show up once; around 4.8% is in the top ten. Per the germline V gene, CDR1 is SGHNT and CDR2 is YYREEE (reference sequence). The CDR3 is 15 amino acids. Trimming pared 4 bases from V and 6 bases from J, leaving 16 bases between. Regarding the study as a whole: There were several of the most significant clusters that appeared linked to common viral pathogens in a later analysis. A missense DCLRE1C variant was associated with V- and J-gene trimming of TCR beta chains in a later analysis, and an independent cohort replicated the association. In most subjects, TCR beta sequences reportedly gave accurate predictions of HLA-A and HLA-B alleles.

This TCR derives from a man aged 55 to 70 in good health and CMV-seropositive. The sample taken for sequencing was PBMCs. V gene TRBV5-4 combines with J gene TRBJ2-2; a possible D gene is TRBD1 (6 bases). In DNA form, the CDR3 reads TGTGCCAGCAGCCCAAAAACAGGGAGTGCCGGGGAGCTGTTTTTT. It codes for CASSPKTGSAGELFF.